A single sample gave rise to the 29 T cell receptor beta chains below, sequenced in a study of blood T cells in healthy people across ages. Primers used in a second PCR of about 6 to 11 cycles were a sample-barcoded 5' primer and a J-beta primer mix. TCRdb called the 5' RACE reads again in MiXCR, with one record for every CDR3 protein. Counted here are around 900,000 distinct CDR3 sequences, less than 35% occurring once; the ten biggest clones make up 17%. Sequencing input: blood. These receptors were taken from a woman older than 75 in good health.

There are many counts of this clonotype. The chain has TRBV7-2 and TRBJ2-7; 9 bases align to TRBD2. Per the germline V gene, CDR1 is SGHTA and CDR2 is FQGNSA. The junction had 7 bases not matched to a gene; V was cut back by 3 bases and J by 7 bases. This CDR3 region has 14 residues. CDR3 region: CASSFGGGASEQYF. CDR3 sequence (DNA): TGTGCCAGCAGCTTCGGCGGGGGGGCCTCTGAGCAGTACTTC.

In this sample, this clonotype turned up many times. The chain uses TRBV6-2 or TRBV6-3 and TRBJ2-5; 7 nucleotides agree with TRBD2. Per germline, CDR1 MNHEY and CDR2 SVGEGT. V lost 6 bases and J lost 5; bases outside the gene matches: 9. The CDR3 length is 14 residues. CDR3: CASSNLRGRETQYF. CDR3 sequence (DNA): TGTGCCAGCAGCAACCTGCGGGGGAGGGAGACCCAGTACTTC.

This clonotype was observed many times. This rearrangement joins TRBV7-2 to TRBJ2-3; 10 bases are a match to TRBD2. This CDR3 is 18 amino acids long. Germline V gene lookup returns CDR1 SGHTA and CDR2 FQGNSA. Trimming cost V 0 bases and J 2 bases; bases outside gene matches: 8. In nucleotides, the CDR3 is TGTGCCAGCAGCTTAGCGGCGGCTAGCGGGGGACTCACAGATACGCAGTATTTT. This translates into CASSLAAASGGLTDTQYF.

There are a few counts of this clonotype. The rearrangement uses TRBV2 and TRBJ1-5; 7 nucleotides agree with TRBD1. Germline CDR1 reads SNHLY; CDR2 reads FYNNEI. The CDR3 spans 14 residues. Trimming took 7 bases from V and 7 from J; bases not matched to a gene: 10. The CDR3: CASTQGVVRQPQHF. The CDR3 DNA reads TGTGCCAGCACGCAGGGGGTTGTGAGGCAGCCCCAGCATTTT.

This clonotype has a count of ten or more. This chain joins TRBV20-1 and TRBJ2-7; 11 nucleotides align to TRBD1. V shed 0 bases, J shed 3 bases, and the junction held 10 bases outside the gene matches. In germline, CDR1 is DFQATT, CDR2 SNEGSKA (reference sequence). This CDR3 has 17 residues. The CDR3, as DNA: TGCAGTGCTAGAGACGCTTTGGGGACAGGGGGTTTCTACGAGCAGTACTTC. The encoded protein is CSARDALGTGGFYEQYF.

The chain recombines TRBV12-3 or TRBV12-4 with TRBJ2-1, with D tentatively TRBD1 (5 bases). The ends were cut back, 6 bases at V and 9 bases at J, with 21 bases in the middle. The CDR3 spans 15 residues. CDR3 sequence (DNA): TGTGCCAGCAGCTCAGGGTACGGGCGTGTGGGTGAGCAGTTCTTC. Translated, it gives CASSSGYGRVGEQFF.

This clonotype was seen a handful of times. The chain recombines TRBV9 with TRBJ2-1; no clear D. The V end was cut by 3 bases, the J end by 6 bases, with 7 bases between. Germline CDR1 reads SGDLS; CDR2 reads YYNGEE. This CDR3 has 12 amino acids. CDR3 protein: CASSGLGNEQFF. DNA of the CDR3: TGTGCCAGCAGCGGGCTCGGCAATGAGCAGTTCTTC.

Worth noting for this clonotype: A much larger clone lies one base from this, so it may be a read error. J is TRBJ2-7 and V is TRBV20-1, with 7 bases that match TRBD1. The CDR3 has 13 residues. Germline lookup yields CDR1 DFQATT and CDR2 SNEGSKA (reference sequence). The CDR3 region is CSGRPGGCGEQYF. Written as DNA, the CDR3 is TGCAGTGGTAGACCAGGGGGTTGTGGCGAGCAGTACTTC.

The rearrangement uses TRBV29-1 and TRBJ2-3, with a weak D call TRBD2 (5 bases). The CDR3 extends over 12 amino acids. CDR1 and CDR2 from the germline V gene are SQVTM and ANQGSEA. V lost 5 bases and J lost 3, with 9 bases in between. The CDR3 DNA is TGCAGCGTTTGGACTCAGACAGATACGCAGTATTTT. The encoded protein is CSVWTQTDTQYF.

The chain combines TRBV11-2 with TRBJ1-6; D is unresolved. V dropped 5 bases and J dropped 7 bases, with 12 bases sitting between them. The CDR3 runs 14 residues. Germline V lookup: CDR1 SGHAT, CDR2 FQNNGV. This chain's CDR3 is CASSHSDRNSPLHF. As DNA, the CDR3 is TGTGCCAGCAGCCATTCCGATAGGAATTCACCCCTCCACTTT.

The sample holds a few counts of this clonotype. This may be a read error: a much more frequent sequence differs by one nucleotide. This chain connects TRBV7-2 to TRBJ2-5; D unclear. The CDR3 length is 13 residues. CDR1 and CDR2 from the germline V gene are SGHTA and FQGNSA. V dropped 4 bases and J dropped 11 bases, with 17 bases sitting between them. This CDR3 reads CASSSPQLNEQYF. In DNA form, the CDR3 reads TGTGCCAGCAGCTCTCCTCAGCTCAATGAGCAGTACTTC.

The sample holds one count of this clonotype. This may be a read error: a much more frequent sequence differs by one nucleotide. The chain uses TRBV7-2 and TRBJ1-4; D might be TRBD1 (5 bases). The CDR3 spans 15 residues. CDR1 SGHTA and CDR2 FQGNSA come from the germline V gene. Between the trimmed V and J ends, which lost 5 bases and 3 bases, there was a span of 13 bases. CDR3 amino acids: CASSRQGGANEKLFF. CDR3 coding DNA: TGTGCCAGCAGCCGGCAGGGCGGCGCTAATGAAAAACTGTTTTTT.

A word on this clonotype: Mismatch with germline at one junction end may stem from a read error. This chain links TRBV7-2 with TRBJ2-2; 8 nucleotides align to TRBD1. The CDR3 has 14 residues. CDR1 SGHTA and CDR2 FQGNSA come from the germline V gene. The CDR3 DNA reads TGTGCCAGCGCGAACAGGGGGGTGACCGGGGAGCGGTTTTTT. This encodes CASANRGVTGERFF.

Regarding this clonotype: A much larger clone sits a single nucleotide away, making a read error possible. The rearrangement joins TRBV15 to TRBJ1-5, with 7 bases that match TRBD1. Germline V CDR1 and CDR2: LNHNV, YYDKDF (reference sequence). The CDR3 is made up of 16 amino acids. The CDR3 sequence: CATCRGGQGGNQPQHF. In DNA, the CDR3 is TGTGCCACCTGCAGAGGAGGGCAGGGGGGCAATCAGCCCCAGCATTTT.

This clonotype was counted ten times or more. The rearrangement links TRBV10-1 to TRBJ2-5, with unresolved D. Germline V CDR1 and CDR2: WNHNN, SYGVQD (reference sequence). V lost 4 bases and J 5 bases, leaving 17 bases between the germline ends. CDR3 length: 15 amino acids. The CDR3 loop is CASSGRGTRMETQYF. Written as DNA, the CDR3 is TGCGCCAGCAGTGGGCGAGGAACACGGATGGAGACCCAGTACTTC.

The CDR3, as DNA: TGTGCCAGCAGAGTAGACAGAGCCACAGATACGCAGTATTTT. It yields the protein CASRVDRATDTQYF. The chain carries TRBV7-2 and TRBJ2-3; D might be TRBD1 (5 bases). Trimming stripped 6 bases from V and 2 bases from J, with 12 bases between. This CDR3 is 14 amino acids long. From germline, CDR1 is SGHTA and CDR2 FQGNSA.

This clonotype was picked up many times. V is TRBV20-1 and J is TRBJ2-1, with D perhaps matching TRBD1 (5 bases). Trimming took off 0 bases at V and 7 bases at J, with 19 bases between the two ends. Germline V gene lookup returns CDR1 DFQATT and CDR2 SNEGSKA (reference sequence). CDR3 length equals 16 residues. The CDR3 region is CSARDRGRVTWNEQFF. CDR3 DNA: TGCAGTGCTAGAGATAGGGGCAGGGTAACTTGGAATGAGCAGTTCTTC.

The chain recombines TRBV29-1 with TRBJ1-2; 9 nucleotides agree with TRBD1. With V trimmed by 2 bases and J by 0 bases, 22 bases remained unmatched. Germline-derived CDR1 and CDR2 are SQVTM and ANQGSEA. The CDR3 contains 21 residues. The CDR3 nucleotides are TGCAGCGTTGAACCCGATATAATAGGTAGAGACAGGGGGTCACCTAACTATGGCTACACCTTC. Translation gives CSVEPDIIGRDRGSPNYGYTF.

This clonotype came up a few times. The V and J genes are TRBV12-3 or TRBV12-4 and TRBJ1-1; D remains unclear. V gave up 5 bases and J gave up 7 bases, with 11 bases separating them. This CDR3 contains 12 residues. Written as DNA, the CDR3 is TGTGCCAGCAGTCCCGGGCCTAATGAAGCTTTCTTT. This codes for CASSPGPNEAFF.

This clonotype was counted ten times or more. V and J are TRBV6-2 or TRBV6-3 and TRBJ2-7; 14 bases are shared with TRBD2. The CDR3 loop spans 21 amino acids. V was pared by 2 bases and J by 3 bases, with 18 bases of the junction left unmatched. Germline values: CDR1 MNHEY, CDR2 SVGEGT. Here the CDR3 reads CASSYLEQGKGLAGAFYEQYF. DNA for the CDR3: TGTGCCAGCAGTTACCTCGAACAGGGGAAGGGACTAGCGGGGGCATTCTACGAGCAGTACTTC.

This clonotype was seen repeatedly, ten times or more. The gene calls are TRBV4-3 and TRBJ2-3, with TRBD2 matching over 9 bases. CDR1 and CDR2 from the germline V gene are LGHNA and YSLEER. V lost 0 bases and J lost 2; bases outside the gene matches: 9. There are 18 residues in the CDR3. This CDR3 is CASSQDQQRGESTDTQYF. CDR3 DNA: TGCGCCAGCAGCCAAGATCAGCAGCGGGGGGAATCCACAGATACGCAGTATTTT.

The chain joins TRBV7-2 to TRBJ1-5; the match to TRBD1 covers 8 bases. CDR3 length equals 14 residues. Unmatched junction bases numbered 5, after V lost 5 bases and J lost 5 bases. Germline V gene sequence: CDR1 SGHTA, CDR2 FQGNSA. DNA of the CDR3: TGTGCCAGCAGCGCCCGACAGGGGTATCAGCCCCAGCATTTT. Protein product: CASSARQGYQPQHF.

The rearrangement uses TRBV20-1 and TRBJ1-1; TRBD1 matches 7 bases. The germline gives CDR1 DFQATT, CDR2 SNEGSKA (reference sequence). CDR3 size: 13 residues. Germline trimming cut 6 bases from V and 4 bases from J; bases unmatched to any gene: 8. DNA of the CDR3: TGCAGTGCGACAGCAGGGGGTTCCACTGAAGCTTTCTTT. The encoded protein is CSATAGGSTEAFF.

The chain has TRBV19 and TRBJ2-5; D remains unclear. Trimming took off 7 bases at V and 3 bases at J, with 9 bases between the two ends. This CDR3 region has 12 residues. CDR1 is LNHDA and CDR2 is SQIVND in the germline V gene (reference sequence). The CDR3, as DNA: TGTGCCAGTAAATCCAATGAAGAGACCCAGTACTTC. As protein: CASKSNEETQYF.

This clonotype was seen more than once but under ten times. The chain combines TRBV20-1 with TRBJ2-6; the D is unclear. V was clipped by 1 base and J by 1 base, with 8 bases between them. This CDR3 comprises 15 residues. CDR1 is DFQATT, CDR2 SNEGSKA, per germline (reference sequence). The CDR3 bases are TGCAGTGCTAGAGCTGCCGGTTCTGGGGCCAACGTCCTGACTTTC. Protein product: CSARAAGSGANVLTF.

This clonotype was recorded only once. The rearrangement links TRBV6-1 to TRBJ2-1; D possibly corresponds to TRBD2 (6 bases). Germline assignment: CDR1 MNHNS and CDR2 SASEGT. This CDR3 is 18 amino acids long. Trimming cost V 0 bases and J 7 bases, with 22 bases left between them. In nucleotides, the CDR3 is TGTGCCAGCAGTGAAGCGGGTGGAGGGACGGGAAAGGGAAATGAGCAGTTCTTC. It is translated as CASSEAGGGTGKGNEQFF.

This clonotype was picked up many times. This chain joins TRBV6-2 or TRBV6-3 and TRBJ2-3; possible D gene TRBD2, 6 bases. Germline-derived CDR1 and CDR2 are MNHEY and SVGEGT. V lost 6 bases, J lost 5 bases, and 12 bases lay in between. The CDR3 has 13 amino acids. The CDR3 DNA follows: TGTGCCAGCAGCCGGGACTTCCAAGATACGCAGTATTTT. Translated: CASSRDFQDTQYF.

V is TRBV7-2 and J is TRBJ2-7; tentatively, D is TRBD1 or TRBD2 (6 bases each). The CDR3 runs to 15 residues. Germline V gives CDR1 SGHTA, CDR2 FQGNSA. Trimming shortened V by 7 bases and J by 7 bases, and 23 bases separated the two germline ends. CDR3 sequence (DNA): TGTGCCAGCAACCCACTAGGGGGAGGATACAATGAGCAGTACTTC. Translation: CASNPLGGGYNEQYF.

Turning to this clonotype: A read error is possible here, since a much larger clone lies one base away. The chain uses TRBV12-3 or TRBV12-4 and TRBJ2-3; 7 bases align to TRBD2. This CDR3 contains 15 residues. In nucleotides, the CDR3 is TGTGCCAGCAGTTTTCAGCGGGGTCAAACAGATACGGAGTATTTT. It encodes CASSFQRGQTDTEYF.